This TCR beta chain was captured in a study of cytomegalovirus exposure and HLA in healthy donors. Study in general: Drawn from HLA-typed donors, some 80 million unique TCRs were held in an early data release. Study observations and caveats: At a 0.05 false discovery rate, a later analysis found some 18,000 TCR beta sequences to be associated with HLA alleles. Presence/absence analyses assumed roughly uniform sequencing depth across donors, which may not hold.

The ends lost 4 bases at V and 6 bases at J; junction bases unmatched: 11. The germline CDR1 and CDR2 sequences are SQVTM and ANQGSEA. This CDR3 has 14 residues. A multiplex PCR was run with 60 Vbeta primers and 13 Jbeta primers. Clones were read by immunoSEQ multiplex PCR, and TCRdb kept only the in-frame ones, dropping some. The table includes 150,000 or so clones, roughly 80% detected once. This clone was seen once. Antigen unknown. This rearrangement joins TRBV29-1 to TRBJ2-7; 8 bases map to TRBD2. This receptor was obtained from a male donor in good health and CMV-seropositive. The sample was PBMCs. CDR3 sequence (DNA): TGCAGCGTTGGGACTAGCCGGAGATCGCGCGAGCAGTACTTC. This gives the protein CSVGTSRRSREQYF.